This T cell receptor (beta chain) appears in the sequencing data of a study of T cell responses to AZD1222 COVID-19 vaccine. Findings of the study overall: Clonal diversity may have been underestimated in mostly white British donors. Seropositive at baseline were only 5 or 6 AZD1222 recipients.

Sequenced by immunoSEQ multiplex PCR; TCRdb stores in-frame clones only, minus some. The sample consists of 110,000 to 150,000 clones, 93% of them appearing once. A single count supports this clone. Its antigen is unknown. Germline V gene data show CDR1 as MDHEN and CDR2 as SYDVKM. V lost 5 bases and J lost 0, with 2 bases in between. The CDR3 runs 12 residues. The sequencing used peripheral blood, collected on day 0 of AZD1222 vaccination. The chain carries TRBV28 and TRBJ1-5, with D uncertain. The TCR originated in an adult in good health. For the CDR3, the DNA is TGTGCCAGCAGTGTTAGCAATCAGCCCCAGCATTTT. This codes for CASSVSNQPQHF.